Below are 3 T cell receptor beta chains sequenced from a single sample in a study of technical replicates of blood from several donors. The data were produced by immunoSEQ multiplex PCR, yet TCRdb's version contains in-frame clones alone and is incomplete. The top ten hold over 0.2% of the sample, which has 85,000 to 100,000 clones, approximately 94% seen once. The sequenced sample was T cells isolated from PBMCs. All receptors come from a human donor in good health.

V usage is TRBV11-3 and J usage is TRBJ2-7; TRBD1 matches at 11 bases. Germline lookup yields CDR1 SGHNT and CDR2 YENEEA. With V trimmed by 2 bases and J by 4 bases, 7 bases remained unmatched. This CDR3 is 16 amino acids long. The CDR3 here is CASSLIPGQGGYEQYF. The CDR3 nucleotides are TGTGCCAGCAGCTTAATCCCGGGACAGGGGGGATACGAGCAGTACTTC.

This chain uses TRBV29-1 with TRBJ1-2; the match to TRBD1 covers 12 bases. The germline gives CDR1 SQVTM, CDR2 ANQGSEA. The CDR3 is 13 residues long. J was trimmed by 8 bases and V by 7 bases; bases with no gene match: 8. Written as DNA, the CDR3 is TGCAGCGGCGGGACAGGGGGCGTCCAGGGCTACACCTTC. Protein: CSGGTGGVQGYTF. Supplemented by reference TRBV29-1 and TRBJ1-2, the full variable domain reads SAVISQKPSRDICQRGTSLTIQCQVDSQVTMMFWYRQQPGQSLTLIATANQGSEATYESGFVIDKFPISRPNLTFSTLTVSNMSPEDSSIYLCSGGTGGVQGYTFGSGTRLTVV.

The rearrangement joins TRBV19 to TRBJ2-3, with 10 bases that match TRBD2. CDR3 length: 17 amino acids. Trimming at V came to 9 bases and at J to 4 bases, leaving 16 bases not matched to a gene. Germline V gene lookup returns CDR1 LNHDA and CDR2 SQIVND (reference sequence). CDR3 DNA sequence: TGTGCCAGCGGTCGGGGAGCGGGAGGGCCAGGACCAGATACGCAGTATTTT. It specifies CASGRGAGGPGPDTQYF.